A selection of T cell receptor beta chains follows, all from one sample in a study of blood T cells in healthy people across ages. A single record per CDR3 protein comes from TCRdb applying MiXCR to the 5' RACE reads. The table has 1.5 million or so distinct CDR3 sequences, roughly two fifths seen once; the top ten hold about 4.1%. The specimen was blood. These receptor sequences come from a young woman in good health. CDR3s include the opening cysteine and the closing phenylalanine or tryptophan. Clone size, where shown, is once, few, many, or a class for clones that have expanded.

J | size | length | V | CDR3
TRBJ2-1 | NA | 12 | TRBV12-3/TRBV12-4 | CASLRRRNEQFF
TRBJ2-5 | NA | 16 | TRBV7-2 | CASSSRLAGELETQYF
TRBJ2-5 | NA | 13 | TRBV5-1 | CASSPGVVETQYF
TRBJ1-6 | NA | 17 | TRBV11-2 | CASSPAGGVSYNSPLHF
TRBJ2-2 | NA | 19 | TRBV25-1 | CASSEYVGRDRGDTGELFF
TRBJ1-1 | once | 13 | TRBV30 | CAWSREGSTEAFF
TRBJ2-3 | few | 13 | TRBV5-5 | CASSFNLEVTQYF
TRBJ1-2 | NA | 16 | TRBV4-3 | CASSQGTGLPGYGYTF
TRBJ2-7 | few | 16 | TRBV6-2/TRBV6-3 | CASSYSSAGNLYEQYF
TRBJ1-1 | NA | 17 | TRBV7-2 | CASSLGGRWQANTEAFF
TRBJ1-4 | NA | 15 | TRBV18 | CASSPRLGDNEKLFF
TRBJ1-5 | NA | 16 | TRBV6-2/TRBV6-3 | CASHRGGVRGNQPQHF
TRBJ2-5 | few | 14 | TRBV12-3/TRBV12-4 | CASSWGLAEETQYF
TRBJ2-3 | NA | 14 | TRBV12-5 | CASDRRGATDTQYF
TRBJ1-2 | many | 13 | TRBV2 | CASSRGQGDGYTF
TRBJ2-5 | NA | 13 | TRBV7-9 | CASSLFQLETQYF
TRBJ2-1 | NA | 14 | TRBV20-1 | CSARPPDAYNEQFF
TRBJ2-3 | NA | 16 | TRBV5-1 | CASGLGSGLLEDTQYF
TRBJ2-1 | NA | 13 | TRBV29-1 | CSVEGANLNGQFF
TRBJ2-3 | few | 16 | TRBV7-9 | CASSDTSVRTTDTQYF
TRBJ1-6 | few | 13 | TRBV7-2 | CASSSGRTLPLHF
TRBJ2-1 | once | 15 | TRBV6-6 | CASSPVQGANNEQFF
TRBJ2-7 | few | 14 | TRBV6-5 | CASSPPYGSYEQYF
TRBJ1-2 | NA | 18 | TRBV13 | CASSPPNFRDRGDHGYTF
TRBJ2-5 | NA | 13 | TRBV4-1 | CASSHVTEETQYF
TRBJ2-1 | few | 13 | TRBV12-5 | CASGLWDDNEQFF
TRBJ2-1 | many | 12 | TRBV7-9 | CASSSTNNEQFF
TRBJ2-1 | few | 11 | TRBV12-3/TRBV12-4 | CASRESGSQFF
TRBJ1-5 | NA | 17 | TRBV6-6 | CASSFDPTGGLNQPQHF
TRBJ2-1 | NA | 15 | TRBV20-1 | CSAHTGLAGANEQFF
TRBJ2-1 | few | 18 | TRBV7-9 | CASSLALVSAAKHEEQFF
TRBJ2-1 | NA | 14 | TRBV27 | CASSLSHRNNEQFF
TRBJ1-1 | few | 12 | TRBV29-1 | CSVDSGGTEAFF
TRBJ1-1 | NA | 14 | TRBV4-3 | CASRPGQASTEAFF
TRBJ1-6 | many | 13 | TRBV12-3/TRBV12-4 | CASTRQGGSPLHF
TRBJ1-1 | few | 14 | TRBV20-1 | CSGPEGEMNTEAFF
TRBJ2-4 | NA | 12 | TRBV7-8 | CASSLTKGEQYF
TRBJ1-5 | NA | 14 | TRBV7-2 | CASNQRTGPQPQHF
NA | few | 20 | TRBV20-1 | CSASPGWLPSGGAVEETQYF
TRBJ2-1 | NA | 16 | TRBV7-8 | CASSHVGGRAYNEQFF